The next 8 T cell receptor beta chains were all read from a single sample in a study of T cells after yellow fever vaccination. TCRdb reanalysed the 5' RACE reads using MiXCR and keeps one entry per CDR3 protein. The sample contains 25,000 to 35,000 distinct CDR3 sequences, roughly 6.3% of which appear only once. The specimen comprised PBMCs, either bulk or a sorted T-cell subset (CD4+, CD8+, memory, or dextramer-sorted; not recorded which), sampled on the day of the yellow fever booster vaccination. The receptors come from a young man who received the YFV17D yellow fever vaccine.

The DNA of the CDR3 is TGTGCCACCGGGACTATCGGCACCGGGGAGCTGTTTTTT. It translates to CATGTIGTGELFF. The V call is TRBV24-1, the J call TRBJ2-2; 7 nucleotides line up with TRBD2. Unmatched junction bases numbered 4, after V lost 9 bases and J lost 4 bases. The germline CDR1 and CDR2 sequences are KGHDR and SFDVKD. There are 13 residues in the CDR3.

This clonotype was observed many times. The rearrangement links TRBV5-1 to TRBJ2-6; possible D gene TRBD1, 6 bases. V was pared by 4 bases and J by 0 bases, with 8 bases between. Germline V lookup: CDR1 SGHRS, CDR2 YFSETQ. The CDR3 totals 15 residues. The CDR3 DNA is TGCGCCAGCAGCCAACAGGGCTCTGGGGCCAACGTCCTGACTTTC. As protein: CASSQQGSGANVLTF.

On this clonotype: A read error may be the cause here, since a much bigger clone is one base away. This sequence joins TRBV4-2 and TRBJ2-7; D is possibly TRBD1 (5 bases). The V end lost 8 bases, the J end lost 6 bases, and 14 bases lay between the germline ends. The length of the CDR3 is 12 residues. The germline CDR1 and CDR2 sequences are LGHNA and YNFKEQ. CDR3 in DNA: TGTGCCAGCGGAAGGTCAGGGCCCGAGCAGTACTTC. Translated, it gives CASGRSGPEQYF.

This clonotype was recorded many times. V and J are TRBV4-3 and TRBJ2-4; D unclear. Between the trimmed V and J ends, which lost 1 base and 9 bases, there was a span of 10 bases. Germline V lookup: CDR1 LGHNA, CDR2 YSLEER. This CDR3 contains 13 residues. CDR3 nucleotides: TGCGCCAGCAGCCAAGGGGTTGGAGTCATTCAGTACTTC. Residues: CASSQGVGVIQYF.

CDR3 in DNA: TGTGCCAGCAGTCAACTGGGTGAGCAGTTCTTC. Its protein product is CASSQLGEQFF. The rearrangement links TRBV6-2 or TRBV6-3 to TRBJ2-1; D unclear. V was pared by 5 bases and J by 9 bases, with 8 bases between. Germline assignment: CDR1 MNHEY and CDR2 SVGEGT. The CDR3 totals 11 residues.

The table lists this clonotype with many counts. V gene TRBV27 combines with J gene TRBJ2-7; D is possibly TRBD2 (6 bases). The CDR3 runs 16 residues. The germline V and J ends were trimmed by 0 bases and 0 bases, with 12 bases remaining between them. CDR1 is MNHEY, CDR2 SMNVEV, per germline (reference sequence). The CDR3 nucleotides read TGTGCCAGCAGTTTATCGCCAGGACTACGCTCCTACGAGCAGTACTTC. Protein product: CASSLSPGLRSYEQYF.

The chain has TRBV3-1 and TRBJ2-5; D is undetermined. V dropped 4 bases and J dropped 5 bases, with 5 bases sitting between them. The CDR3 contains 11 residues. The germline gives CDR1 LGHDT, CDR2 YNNKEL (reference sequence). CDR3 nucleotide sequence: TGTGCCAGCAGCCCAAGCGAGACCCAGTACTTC. This sequence encodes CASSPSETQYF.

The chain recombines TRBV30 with TRBJ2-5; 11 nucleotides line up with TRBD1. The CDR3 loop spans 15 amino acids. V dropped 2 bases and J dropped 9; count of bases not matched to a gene: 11. Per the germline V gene, CDR1 is GTSNPN and CDR2 is SVGIG (reference sequence). The CDR3 loop is CAWSPLLGTGGSQYF. The CDR3 region has the DNA TGTGCCTGGAGTCCCCTACTCGGGACAGGGGGTTCCCAGTACTTC.